This T cell receptor beta chain emerged from a study of blood T cell repertoires in COVID-19. Turning to the study itself: PBMCs, B-cell-depleted T cells, or T cells provided the cDNA or gDNA that made up the material.

TCRdb's table, derived via immunoSEQ multiplex PCR, lists solely in-frame clones and lacks some. The table lists roughly 100,000 clones, about 72% of them singletons. The germline V and J ends were trimmed by 4 bases and 5 bases, with 21 bases remaining between them. The CDR3 is made up of 16 amino acids. Germline CDR1 SGHNT, CDR2 YYREEE (reference sequence). There are a few counts of this clone. V usage is TRBV5-4 and J usage is TRBJ1-1, with D perhaps TRBD1 (5 bases). The sequence was collected from a man aged 60 to 75 with active or convalescent COVID-19. Sequenced sample: peripheral blood. Here the CDR3 DNA reads TGTGCCAGCAGCCAAGACAGTCCCCGCGCGGCGACTGAAGCTTTCTTT. Its translation: CASSQDSPRAATEAFF.